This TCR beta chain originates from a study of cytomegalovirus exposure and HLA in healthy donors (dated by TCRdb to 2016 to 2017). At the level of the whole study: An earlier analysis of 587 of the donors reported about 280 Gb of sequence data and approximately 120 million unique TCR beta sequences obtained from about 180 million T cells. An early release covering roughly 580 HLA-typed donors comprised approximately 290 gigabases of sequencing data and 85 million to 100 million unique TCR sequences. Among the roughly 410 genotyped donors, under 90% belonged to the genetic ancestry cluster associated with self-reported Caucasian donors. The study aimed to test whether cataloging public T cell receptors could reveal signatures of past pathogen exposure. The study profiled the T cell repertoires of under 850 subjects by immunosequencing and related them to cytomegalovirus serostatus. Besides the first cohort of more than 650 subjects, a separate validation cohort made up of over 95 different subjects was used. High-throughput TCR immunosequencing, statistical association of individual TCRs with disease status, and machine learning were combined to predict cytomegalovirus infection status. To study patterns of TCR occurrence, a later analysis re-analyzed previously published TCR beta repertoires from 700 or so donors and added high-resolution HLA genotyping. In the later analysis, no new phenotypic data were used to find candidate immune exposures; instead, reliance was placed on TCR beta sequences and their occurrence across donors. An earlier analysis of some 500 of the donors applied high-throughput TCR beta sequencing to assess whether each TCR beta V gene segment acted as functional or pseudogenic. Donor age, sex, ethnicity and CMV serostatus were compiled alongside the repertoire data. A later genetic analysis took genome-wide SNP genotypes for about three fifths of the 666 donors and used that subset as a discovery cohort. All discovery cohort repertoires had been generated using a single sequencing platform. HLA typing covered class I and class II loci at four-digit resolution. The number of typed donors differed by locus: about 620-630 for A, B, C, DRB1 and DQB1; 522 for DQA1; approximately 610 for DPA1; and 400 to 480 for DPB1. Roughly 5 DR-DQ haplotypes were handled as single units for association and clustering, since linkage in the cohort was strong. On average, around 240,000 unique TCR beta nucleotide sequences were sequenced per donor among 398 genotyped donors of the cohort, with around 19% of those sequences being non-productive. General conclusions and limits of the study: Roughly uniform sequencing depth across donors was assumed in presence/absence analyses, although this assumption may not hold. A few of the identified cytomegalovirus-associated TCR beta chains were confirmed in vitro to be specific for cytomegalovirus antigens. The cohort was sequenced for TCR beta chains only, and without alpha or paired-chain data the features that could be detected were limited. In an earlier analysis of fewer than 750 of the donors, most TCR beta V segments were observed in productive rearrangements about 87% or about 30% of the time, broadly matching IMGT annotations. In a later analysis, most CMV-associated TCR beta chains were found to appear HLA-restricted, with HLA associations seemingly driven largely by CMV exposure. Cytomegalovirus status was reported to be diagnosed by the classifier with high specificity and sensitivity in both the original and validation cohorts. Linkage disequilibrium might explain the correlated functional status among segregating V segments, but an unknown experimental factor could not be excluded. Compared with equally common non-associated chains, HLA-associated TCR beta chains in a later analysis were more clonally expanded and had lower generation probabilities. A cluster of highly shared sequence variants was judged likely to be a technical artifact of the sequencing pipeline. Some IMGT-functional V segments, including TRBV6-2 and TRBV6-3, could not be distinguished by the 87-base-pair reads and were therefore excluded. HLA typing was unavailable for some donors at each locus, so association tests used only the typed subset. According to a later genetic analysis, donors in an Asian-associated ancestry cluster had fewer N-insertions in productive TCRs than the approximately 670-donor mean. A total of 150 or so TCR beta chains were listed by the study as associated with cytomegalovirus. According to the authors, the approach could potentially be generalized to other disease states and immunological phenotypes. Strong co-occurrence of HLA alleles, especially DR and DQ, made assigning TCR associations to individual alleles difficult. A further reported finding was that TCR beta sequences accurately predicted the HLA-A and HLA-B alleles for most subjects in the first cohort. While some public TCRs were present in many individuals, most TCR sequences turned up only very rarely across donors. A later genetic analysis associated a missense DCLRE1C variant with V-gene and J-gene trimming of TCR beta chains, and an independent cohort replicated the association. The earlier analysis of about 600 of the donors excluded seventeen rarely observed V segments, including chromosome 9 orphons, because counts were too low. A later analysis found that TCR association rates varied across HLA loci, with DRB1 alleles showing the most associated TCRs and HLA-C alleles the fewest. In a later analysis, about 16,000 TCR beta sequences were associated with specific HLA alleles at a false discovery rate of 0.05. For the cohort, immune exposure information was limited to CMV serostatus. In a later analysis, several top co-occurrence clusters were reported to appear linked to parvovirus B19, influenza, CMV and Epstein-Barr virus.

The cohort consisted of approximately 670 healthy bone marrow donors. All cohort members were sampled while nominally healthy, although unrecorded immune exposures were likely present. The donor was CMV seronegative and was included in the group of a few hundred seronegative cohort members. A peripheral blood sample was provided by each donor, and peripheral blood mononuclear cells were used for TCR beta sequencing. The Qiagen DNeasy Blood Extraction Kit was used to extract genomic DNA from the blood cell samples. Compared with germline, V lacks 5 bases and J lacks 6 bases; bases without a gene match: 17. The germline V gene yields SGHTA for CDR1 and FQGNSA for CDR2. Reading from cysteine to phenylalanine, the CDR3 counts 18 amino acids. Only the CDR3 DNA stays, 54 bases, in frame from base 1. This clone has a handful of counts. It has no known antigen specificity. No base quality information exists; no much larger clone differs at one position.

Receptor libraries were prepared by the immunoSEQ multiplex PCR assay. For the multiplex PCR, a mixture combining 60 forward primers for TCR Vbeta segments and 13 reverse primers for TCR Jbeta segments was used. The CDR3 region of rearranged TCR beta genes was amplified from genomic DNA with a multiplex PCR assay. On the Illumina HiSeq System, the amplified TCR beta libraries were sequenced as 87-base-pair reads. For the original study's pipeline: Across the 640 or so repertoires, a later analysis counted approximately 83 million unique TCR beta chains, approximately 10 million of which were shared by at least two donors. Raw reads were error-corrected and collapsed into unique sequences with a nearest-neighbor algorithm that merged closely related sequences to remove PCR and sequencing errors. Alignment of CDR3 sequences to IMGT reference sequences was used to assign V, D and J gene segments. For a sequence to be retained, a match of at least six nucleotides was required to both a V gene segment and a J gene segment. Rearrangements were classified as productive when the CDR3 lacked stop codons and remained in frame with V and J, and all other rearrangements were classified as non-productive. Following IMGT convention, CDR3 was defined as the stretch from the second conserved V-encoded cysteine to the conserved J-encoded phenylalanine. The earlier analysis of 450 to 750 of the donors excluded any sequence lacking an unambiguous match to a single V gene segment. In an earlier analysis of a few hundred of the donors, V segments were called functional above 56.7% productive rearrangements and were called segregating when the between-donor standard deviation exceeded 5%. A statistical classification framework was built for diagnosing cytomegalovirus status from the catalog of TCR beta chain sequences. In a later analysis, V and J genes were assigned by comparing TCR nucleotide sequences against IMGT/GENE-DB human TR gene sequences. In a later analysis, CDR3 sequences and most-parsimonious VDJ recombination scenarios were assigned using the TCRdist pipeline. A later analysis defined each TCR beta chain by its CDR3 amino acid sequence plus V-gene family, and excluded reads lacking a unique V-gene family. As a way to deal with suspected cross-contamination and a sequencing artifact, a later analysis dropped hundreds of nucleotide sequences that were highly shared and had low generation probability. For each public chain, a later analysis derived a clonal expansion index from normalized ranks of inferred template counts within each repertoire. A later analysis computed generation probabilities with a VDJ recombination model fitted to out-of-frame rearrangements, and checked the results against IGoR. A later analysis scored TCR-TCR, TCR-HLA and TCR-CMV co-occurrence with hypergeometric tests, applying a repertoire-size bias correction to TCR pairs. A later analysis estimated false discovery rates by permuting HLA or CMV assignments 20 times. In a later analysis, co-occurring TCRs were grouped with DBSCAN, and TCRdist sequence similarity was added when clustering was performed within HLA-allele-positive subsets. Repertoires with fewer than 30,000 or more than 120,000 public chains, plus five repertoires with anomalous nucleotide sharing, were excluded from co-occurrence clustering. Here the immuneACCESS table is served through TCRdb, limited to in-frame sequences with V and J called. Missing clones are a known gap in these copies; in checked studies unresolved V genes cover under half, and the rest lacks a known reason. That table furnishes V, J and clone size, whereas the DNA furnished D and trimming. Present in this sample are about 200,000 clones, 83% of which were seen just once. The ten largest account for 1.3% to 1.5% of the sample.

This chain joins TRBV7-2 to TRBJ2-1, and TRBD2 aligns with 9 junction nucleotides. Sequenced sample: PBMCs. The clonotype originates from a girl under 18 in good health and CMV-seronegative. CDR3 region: CASSGRLAGLVGVNEQFF. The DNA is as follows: TGTGCCAGCAGCGGACGCCTAGCGGGATTGGTAGGGGTCAATGAGCAGTTCTTC.